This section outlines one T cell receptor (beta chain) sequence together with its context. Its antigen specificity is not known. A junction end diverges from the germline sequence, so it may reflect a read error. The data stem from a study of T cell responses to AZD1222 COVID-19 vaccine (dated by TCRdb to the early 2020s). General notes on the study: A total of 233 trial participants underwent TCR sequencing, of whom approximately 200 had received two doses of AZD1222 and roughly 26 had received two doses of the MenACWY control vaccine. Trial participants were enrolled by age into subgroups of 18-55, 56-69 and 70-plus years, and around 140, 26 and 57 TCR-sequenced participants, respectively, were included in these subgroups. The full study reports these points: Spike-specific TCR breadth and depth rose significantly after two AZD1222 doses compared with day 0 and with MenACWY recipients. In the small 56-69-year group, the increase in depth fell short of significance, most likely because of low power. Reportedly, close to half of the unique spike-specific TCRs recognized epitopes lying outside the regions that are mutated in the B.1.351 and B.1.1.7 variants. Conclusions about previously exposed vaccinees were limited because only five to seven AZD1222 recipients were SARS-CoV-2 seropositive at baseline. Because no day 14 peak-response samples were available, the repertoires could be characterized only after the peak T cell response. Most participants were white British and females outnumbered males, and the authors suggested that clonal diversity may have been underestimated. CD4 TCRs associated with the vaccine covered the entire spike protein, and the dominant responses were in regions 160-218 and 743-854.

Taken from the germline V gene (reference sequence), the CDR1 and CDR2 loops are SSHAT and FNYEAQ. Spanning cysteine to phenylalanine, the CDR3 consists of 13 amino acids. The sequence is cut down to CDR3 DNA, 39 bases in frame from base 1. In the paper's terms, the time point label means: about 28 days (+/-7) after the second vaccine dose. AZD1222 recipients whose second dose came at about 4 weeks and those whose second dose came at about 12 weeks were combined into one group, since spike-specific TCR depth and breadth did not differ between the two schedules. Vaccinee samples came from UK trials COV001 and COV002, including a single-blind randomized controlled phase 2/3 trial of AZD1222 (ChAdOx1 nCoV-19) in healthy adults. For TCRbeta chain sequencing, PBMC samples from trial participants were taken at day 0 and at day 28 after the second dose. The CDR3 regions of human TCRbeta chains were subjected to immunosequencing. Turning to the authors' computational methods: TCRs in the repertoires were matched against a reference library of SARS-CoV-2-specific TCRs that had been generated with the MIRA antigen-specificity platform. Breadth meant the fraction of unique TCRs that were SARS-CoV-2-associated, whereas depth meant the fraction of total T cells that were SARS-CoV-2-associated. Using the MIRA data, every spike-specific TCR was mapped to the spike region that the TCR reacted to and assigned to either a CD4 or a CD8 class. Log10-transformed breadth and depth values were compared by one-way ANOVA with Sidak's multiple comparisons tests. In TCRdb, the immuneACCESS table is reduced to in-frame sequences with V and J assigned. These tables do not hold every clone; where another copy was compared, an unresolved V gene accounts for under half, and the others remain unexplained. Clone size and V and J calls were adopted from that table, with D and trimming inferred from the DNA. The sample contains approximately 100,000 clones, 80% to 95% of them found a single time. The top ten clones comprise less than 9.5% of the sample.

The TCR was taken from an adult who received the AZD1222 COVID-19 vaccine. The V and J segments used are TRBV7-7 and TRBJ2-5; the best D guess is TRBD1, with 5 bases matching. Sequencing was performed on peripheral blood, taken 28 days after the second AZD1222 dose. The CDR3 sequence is CASSLDSQETQYF. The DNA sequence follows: TGTGCTAGCAGCCTAGACAGCCAAGAGACCCAGTACTTC.